This entry is about one T cell receptor (beta chain). Its antigen is undetermined. This sample was taken from a study of shared clonotypes between healthy human individuals. Regarding the study as a whole: Genetic and exposure-history diversity was limited by the few donors. Among the subsets, naive ones generally showed larger estimated richness than memory ones.

Method: immunoSEQ multiplex PCR; TCRdb's copy keeps in-frame clones and lacks some. The sample holds fewer than 3 million clones, 80% to 95% seen once. The CDR3 is 15 amino acids. V dropped 1 base and J dropped 6 bases, with 12 bases sitting between them. Germline CDR1 SNHLY, CDR2 FYNNEI. This receptor was taken from a man between 18 and 29 years old in good health. Some clones in this sample may be carry-over from other donors' samples. The chain is built from TRBV2 and TRBJ2-2; D unclear. Sequencing input: naive CD4+ T cells from PBMCs. Subset here: CD45RA+ positively selected. The DNA of the CDR3 is TGTGCCAGCAGTGAAGTGGACGGAGACGCCGGGGAGCTGTTTTTT. Its protein is CASSEVDGDAGELFF.